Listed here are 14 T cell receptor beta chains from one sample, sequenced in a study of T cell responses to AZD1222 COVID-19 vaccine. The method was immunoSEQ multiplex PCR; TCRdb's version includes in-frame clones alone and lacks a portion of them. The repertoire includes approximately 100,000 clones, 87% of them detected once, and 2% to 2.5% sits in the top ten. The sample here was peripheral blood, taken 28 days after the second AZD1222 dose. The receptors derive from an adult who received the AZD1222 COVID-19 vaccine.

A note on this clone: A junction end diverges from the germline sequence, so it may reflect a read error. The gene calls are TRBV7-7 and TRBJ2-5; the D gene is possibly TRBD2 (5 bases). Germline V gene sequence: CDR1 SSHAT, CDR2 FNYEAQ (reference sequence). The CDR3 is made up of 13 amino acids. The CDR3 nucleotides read TGTGCTAGCAGCACGGACTTCCAAGAGACCCAGTACTTC. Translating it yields CASSTDFQETQYF.

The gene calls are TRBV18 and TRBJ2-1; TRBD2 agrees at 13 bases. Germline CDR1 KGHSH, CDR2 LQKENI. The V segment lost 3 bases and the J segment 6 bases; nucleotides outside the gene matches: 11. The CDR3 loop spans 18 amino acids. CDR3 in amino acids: CASSPVPGLAGMVNEQFF. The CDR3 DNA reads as TGTGCCAGCTCACCGGTCCCGGGACTAGCGGGAATGGTCAATGAGCAGTTCTTC.

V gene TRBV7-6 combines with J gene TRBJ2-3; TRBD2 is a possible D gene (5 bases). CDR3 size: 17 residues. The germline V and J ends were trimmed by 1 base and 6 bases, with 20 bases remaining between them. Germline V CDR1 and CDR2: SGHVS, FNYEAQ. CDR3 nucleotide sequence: TGTGCCAGCAGCTTAGAAACCCCGGACGAGCTAGCTGATACGCAGTATTTT. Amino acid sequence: CASSLETPDELADTQYF.

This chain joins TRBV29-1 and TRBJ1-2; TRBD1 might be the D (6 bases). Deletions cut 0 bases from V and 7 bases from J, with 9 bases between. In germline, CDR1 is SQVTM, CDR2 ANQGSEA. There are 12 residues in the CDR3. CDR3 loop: CSVEEAGAGYTF. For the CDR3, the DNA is TGCAGCGTTGAAGAGGCAGGGGCTGGCTACACCTTC.

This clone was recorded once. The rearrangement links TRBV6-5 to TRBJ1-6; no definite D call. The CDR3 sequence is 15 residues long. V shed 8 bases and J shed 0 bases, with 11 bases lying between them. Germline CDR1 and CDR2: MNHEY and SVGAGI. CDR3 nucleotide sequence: TGTGCCAGCCTTAGGCCCTACTCCTATAATTCACCCCTCCACTTT. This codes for CASLRPYSYNSPLHF.

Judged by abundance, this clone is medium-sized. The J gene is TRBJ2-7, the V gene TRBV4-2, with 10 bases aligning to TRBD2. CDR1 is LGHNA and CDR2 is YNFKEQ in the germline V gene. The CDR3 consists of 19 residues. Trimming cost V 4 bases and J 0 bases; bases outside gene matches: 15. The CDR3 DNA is TGTGCCAGCAGCCTTGGAGCGTCTAGCGGGAGCCTAAACTCCTACGAGCAGTACTTC. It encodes CASSLGASSGSLNSYEQYF.

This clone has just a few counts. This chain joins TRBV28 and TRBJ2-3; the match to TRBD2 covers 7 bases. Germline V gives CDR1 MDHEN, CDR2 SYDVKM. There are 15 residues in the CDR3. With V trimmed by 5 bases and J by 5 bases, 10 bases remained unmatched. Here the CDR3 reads CASSLDGGILDTQYF. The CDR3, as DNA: TGTGCCAGCAGTCTTGACGGGGGGATCCTAGATACGCAGTATTTT.

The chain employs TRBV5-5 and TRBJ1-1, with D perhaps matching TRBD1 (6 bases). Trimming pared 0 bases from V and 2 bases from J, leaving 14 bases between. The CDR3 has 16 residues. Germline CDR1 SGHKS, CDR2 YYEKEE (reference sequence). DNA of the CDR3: TGTGCCAGCAGCTTGGTTTTCGGGACATTTAACACTGAAGCTTTCTTT. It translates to CASSLVFGTFNTEAFF.

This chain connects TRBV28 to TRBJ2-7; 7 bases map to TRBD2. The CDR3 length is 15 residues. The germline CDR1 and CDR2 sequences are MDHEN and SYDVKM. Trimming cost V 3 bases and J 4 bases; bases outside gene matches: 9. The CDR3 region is CASSFRGSPTYEQYF. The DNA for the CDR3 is TGTGCCAGCAGTTTTCGCGGGAGCCCAACTTACGAGCAGTACTTC.

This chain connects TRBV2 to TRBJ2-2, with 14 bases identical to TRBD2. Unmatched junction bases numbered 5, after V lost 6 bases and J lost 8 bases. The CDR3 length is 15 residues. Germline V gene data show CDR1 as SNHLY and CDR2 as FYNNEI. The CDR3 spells CASRGTSGSAGELFF. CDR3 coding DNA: TGTGCCAGCAGGGGGACTAGCGGGAGTGCGGGGGAGCTGTTTTTT.

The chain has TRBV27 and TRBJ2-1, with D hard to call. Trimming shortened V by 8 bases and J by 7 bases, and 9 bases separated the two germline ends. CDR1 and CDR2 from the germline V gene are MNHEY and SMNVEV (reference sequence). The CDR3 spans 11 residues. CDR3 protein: CASAWVNEQFF. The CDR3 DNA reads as TGTGCCAGCGCCTGGGTAAATGAGCAGTTCTTC.

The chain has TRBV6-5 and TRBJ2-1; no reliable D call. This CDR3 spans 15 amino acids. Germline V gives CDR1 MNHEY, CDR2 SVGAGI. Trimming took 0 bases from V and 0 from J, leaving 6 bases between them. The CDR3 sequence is CASSYSWDSYNEQFF. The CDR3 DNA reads TGTGCCAGCAGTTACTCTTGGGACTCCTACAATGAGCAGTTCTTC.

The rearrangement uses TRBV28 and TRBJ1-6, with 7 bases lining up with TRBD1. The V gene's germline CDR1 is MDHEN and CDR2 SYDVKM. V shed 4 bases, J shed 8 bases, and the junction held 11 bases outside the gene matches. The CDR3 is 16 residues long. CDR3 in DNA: TGTGCCAGCAGTTCCCTGGGGACAGTTTTTTATTCACCCCTCCACTTT. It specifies CASSSLGTVFYSPLHF. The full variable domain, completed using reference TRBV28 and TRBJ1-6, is DVKVTQSSRYLVKRTGEKVFLECVQDMDHENMFWYRQDPGLGLRLIYFSYDVKMKEKGDIPEGYSVSREKKERFSLILESASTNQTSMYLCASSSLGTVFYSPLHFGNGTRLTVT.

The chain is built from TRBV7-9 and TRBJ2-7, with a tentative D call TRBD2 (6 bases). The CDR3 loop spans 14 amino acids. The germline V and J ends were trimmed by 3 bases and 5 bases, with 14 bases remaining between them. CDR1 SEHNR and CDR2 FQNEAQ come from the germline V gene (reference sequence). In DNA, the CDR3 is TGTGCCAGCAGCTTGGCGGGACTCCCGAACGAGCAGTACTTC. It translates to CASSLAGLPNEQYF.